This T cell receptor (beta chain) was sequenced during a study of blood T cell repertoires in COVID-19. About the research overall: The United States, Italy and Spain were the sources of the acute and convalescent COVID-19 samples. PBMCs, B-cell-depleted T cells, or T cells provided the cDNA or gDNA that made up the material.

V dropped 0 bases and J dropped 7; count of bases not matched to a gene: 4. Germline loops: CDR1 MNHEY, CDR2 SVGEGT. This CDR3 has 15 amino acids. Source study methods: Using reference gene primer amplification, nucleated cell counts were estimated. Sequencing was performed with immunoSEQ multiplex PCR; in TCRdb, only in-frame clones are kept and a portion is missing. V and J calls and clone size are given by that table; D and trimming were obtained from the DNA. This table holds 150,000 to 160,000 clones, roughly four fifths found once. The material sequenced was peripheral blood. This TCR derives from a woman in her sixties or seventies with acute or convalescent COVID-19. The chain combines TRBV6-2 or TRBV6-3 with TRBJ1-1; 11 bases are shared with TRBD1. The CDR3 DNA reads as TGTGCCAGCAGTTACTCGGGGACAGGGGGTGTTGAAGCTTTCTTT. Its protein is CASSYSGTGGVEAFF.